Following are 18 T cell receptor beta chains from one sample sequenced in a study of blood T cell repertoires in COVID-19. The repertoire was sequenced with immunoSEQ multiplex PCR; TCRdb's copy has only in-frame clones and lacks some. The sample carries roughly 53,000 clones, 70% to 85% recorded once. The sample taken for sequencing was peripheral blood. Receptors originate from a human donor in a cohort sampled during active COVID-19.

The rearrangement joins TRBV9 to TRBJ2-5, with D possibly TRBD2 on 5 matching bases. Trimming cost V 0 bases and J 0 bases, with 9 bases left between them. This CDR3 is 15 amino acids long. CDR1 and CDR2 (germline): SGDLS, YYNGEE. The CDR3 is CASSVERGNQETQYF. CDR3 nucleotides: TGTGCCAGCAGCGTAGAGCGAGGGAACCAAGAGACCCAGTACTTC.

The V call is TRBV6-1, the J call TRBJ2-5; 7 bases align to TRBD2. J gave up 5 bases and V 3 bases, and 9 bases lay outside the gene matches. Germline V CDR1 and CDR2: MNHNS, SASEGT. The CDR3 contains 15 residues. The CDR3 region has the DNA TGTGCCAGCAGTGATAGGTGGGGGGGTTCGGAGACCCAGTACTTC. Encoded protein: CASSDRWGGSETQYF.

This sequence joins TRBV9 and TRBJ2-5; tentatively, D is TRBD2 (6 bases). In germline, CDR1 is SGDLS, CDR2 YYNGEE. The CDR3 totals 15 residues. V shed 5 bases and J shed 5 bases, with 19 bases lying between them. CDR3 sequence: CASRPGTPKTETQYF. In nucleotides, the CDR3 is TGTGCCAGCAGGCCCGGGACTCCTAAAACGGAGACCCAGTACTTC.

The chain combines TRBV5-6 with TRBJ2-1; 8 nucleotides line up with TRBD1. V was clipped by 4 bases and J by 3 bases; unmatched bases: 9. Germline V gives CDR1 SGHDT, CDR2 YYEEEE. The CDR3 is 16 amino acids. The CDR3 nucleotides read TGTGCCAGCAGCGTACCGGGACAGGTCAGCTACAATGAGCAGTTCTTC. Its translation is CASSVPGQVSYNEQFF.

This chain connects TRBV28 to TRBJ2-5, with 7 bases identical to TRBD1. Trimming removed 3 bases from V and 4 bases from J; junction bases left unmatched: 5. CDR3 length: 14 residues. Germline loops: CDR1 MDHEN, CDR2 SYDVKM. CDR3 in amino acids: CASSLTGRGETQYF. DNA for the CDR3: TGTGCCAGCAGTTTGACAGGGAGAGGAGAGACCCAGTACTTC.

The V and J genes are TRBV5-1 and TRBJ2-2, with 7 bases fitting TRBD1. In germline, CDR1 is SGHRS, CDR2 YFSETQ. The CDR3 covers 15 residues. J lost 1 base, V lost 6 bases, and 6 bases had no gene match. This CDR3 is CASTPGGENTGELFF. CDR3 DNA sequence: TGCGCCAGCACCCCAGGGGGAGAGAACACCGGGGAGCTGTTTTTT.

This clone has a single count. The chain joins TRBV24-1 to TRBJ2-1; no clear D. This CDR3 region has 13 residues. The germline CDR1 and CDR2 sequences are KGHDR and SFDVKD. Trimming cost V 2 bases and J 3 bases, with 4 bases left between them. The CDR3 DNA follows: TGTGCCACCAGTGATTCAGGCTACAATGAGCAGTTCTTC. Translated, it gives CATSDSGYNEQFF.

This rearrangement joins TRBV28 to TRBJ2-1; 11 bases agree with TRBD2. V lost 6 bases and J lost 7; bases outside the gene matches: 8. CDR1 is MDHEN, CDR2 SYDVKM, per germline. CDR3 length equals 15 residues. CDR3 protein: CASRDLAGGRNEQFF. CDR3 nucleotide sequence: TGTGCCAGCAGGGATCTAGCGGGAGGTCGGAATGAGCAGTTCTTC.

J is TRBJ2-7 and V is TRBV7-9; a possible D gene is TRBD2 (6 bases). Germline CDR1 and CDR2: SEHNR and FQNEAQ (reference sequence). The V end was cut by 3 bases, the J end by 6 bases, with 15 bases between. The CDR3 has 14 amino acids. The CDR3 here is CASSFGWGVREQYF. DNA of the CDR3: TGTGCCAGCAGCTTTGGGTGGGGGGTTCGCGAGCAGTACTTC.

The chain is built from TRBV28 and TRBJ2-1; TRBD2 is a possible D gene (5 bases). This CDR3 is 11 amino acids long. In germline, CDR1 is MDHEN, CDR2 SYDVKM. V lost 5 bases to trimming and J lost 12 bases, with 11 bases between them. The CDR3 sequence is CASSLTRWQFF. The CDR3 DNA sequence: TGTGCCAGCAGTCTTACTAGATGGCAGTTCTTC.

The chain's CDR3 is CATAWRGVSGELFF. The CDR3 DNA sequence: TGTGCCACCGCGTGGCGGGGGGTATCCGGGGAGCTGTTTTTT. The chain links TRBV7-2 to TRBJ2-2; 8 bases are shared with TRBD2. CDR3 size: 14 residues. V lost 10 bases to trimming and J lost 6 bases; unmatched junction nucleotides: 10. Germline V gene lookup returns CDR1 SGHTA and CDR2 FQGNSA.

The J gene is TRBJ2-5, the V gene TRBV29-1, with TRBD2 as a possible D gene (6 bases). This CDR3 is built from 12 residues. Germline V lookup: CDR1 SQVTM, CDR2 ANQGSEA. V lost 4 bases and J lost 4, with 10 bases in between. In nucleotides, the CDR3 is TGCAGCGTTGGGAGGGACGTAGAGACCCAGTACTTC. It encodes CSVGRDVETQYF.

The sample holds one count of this clone. This chain links TRBV6-6 with TRBJ2-1; TRBD1 is a possible D gene (5 bases). Trimming took off 3 bases at V and 10 bases at J, with 13 bases between the two ends. CDR3 length equals 13 residues. Germline CDR1 reads MNHNY; CDR2 reads SVGAGI (reference sequence). In DNA form, the CDR3 reads TGTGCCAGCAGTTATTGGGGCTACGCGGAGCAGTTCTTC. As protein: CASSYWGYAEQFF.

The gene calls are TRBV2 and TRBJ2-7; 7 bases are a match to TRBD2. CDR3 length: 14 amino acids. J was trimmed by 0 bases and V by 6 bases; bases with no gene match: 5. From germline, CDR1 is SNHLY and CDR2 FYNNEI. This CDR3 reads CASSGGSLSYEQYF. As DNA, the CDR3 is TGTGCCAGCAGCGGGGGGTCCCTCTCCTACGAGCAGTACTTC.

This clone was found once. This chain links TRBV2 with TRBJ1-1; TRBD1 matches at 8 bases. From germline, CDR1 is SNHLY and CDR2 FYNNEI. V dropped 5 bases and J dropped 5; count of bases not matched to a gene: 10. This CDR3 is 15 amino acids long. As DNA, the CDR3 is TGTGCCAGCAGTCCAGACCTTACAGGGGGAACTGAAGCTTTCTTT. Its protein product is CASSPDLTGGTEAFF.

The J gene is TRBJ2-1, the V gene TRBV2; 9 bases are a match to TRBD2. Germline CDR1 and CDR2: SNHLY and FYNNEI. The CDR3 sequence is 16 residues long. With 0 bases clipped from V and 3 bases from J, the junction kept 3 bases outside the gene matches. CDR3 DNA: TGTGCCAGCAGTGAAGCCCTAGCGGGATTCTACAATGAGCAGTTCTTC. Translation gives CASSEALAGFYNEQFF.

The CDR3 region has the DNA TGTGCCAGCAGCCAAGATCTCGGCTTGCAGGGAGATACGCAGTATTTT. Protein: CASSQDLGLQGDTQYF. This chain uses TRBV4-2 with TRBJ2-3, with D perhaps matching TRBD1 (5 bases). Germline V gives CDR1 LGHNA, CDR2 YNFKEQ. V lost 0 bases, J lost 5 bases, and 15 bases lay in between. The CDR3 runs to 16 residues.

This chain joins TRBV20-1 and TRBJ2-7; tentatively, D is TRBD2 (5 bases). V was pared by 3 bases and J by 0 bases, with 15 bases between. The germline gives CDR1 DFQATT, CDR2 SNEGSKA (reference sequence). This CDR3 comprises 15 residues. CDR3 region: CSASGIGGNSYEQYF. As DNA, the CDR3 is TGCAGTGCTAGTGGGATCGGAGGTAACTCCTACGAGCAGTACTTC.